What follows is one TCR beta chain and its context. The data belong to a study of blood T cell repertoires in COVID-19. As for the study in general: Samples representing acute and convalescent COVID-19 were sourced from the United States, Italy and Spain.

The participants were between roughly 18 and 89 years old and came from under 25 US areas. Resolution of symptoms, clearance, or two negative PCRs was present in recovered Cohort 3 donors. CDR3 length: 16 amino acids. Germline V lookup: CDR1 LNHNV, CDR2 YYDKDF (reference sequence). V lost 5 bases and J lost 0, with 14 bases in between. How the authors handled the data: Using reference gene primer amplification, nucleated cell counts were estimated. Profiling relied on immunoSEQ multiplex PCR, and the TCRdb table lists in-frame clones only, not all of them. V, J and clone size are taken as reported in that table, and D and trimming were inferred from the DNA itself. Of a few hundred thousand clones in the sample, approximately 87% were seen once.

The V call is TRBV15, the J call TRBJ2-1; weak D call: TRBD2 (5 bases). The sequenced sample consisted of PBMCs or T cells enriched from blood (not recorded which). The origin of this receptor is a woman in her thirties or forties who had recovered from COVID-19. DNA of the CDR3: TGTGCCACCAGCGGGCAGGAAGGGAGCTCCTACAATGAGCAGTTCTTC. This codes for CATSGQEGSSYNEQFF.